The 30 T cell receptor beta chains in this list originate from one sample, sequenced in a study of blood T cell repertoires in COVID-19. The assay was immunoSEQ multiplex PCR, and TCRdb's table has in-frame clones only and misses some. The sample consists of around 200,000 clones, more than 70% of them appearing once. The material sequenced was peripheral blood. The receptors derive from a man in his forties or fifties with active or convalescent COVID-19.

This rearrangement joins TRBV7-9 to TRBJ1-6; TRBD1 matches 7 bases. This CDR3 is 14 amino acids long. Germline CDR1 reads SEHNR; CDR2 reads FQNEAQ (reference sequence). Trimming removed 1 base from V and 10 bases from J; junction bases left unmatched: 4. This chain's CDR3 is CASSLGGGESPLHF. CDR3 nucleotides: TGTGCCAGCAGCTTAGGAGGGGGCGAATCACCCCTCCACTTT. Combining the CDR3 with reference TRBV7-9 and TRBJ1-6 gives the whole variable domain DTGVSQNPRHKITKRGQNVTFRCDPISEHNRLYWYRQTLGQGPEFLTYFQNEAQLEKSRLLSDRFSAERPKGSFSTLEIQRTEQGDSAMYLCASSLGGGESPLHFGNGTRLTVT.

The chain employs TRBV28 and TRBJ1-2; D is perhaps TRBD1 (5 bases). The CDR3 contains 13 residues. The germline V gene encodes CDR1 MDHEN and CDR2 SYDVKM. V was trimmed by 2 bases and J by 8 bases, leaving 12 bases between them. CDR3 amino acids: CASSLRGGGGYTF. The CDR3 coding sequence is TGTGCCAGCAGTTTAAGGGGTGGCGGCGGCTACACCTTC.

This sequence joins TRBV7-9 and TRBJ2-1; 15 bases fit TRBD2. This CDR3 contains 18 residues. V was pared by 8 bases and J by 6 bases, with 14 bases of the junction left unmatched. Germline V gene data show CDR1 as SEHNR and CDR2 as FQNEAQ (reference sequence). The CDR3 bases are TGTGCCAGCCCATCAGCGAGGACTAGCGGGAGGGAGGTCAATGAGCAGTTCTTC. Amino acids: CASPSARTSGREVNEQFF.

This sequence joins TRBV15 and TRBJ1-1; D remains unclear. Deletions cut 2 bases from V and 8 bases from J, with 6 bases between. This CDR3 has 11 residues. Looked up from germline, CDR1 is LNHNV and CDR2 is YYDKDF (reference sequence). The CDR3 region is CATSRNREAFF. CDR3 coding DNA: TGTGCCACCAGCAGAAACAGAGAAGCTTTCTTT.

CDR3 nucleotides: TGTGCCTGGAGAGAGGGAGAGACCCAGTACTTC. Protein product: CAWREGETQYF. V usage is TRBV30 and J usage is TRBJ2-5, with a possible D match to TRBD2 (5 bases). Looked up from germline, CDR1 is GTSNPN and CDR2 is SVGIG (reference sequence). Trimming stripped 3 bases from V and 4 bases from J, with 6 bases between. The length of the CDR3 is 11 residues.

The chain couples TRBV27 to TRBJ2-7; 11 positions agree with TRBD2. Losses at the gene ends were 5 bases for V and 2 bases for J; bases not matched to a gene: 5. The V gene's germline CDR1 is MNHEY and CDR2 SMNVEV (reference sequence). This CDR3 is 15 amino acids long. In nucleotides, the CDR3 is TGTGCCAGCAGTCCCCAACTAGCGGGAGCCTACGAGCAGTACTTC. Amino acid sequence: CASSPQLAGAYEQYF.

The chain combines TRBV6-1 with TRBJ2-7, with TRBD2 matching over 9 bases. V shed 1 base, J shed 7 bases, and the junction held 8 bases outside the gene matches. The V gene's germline CDR1 is MNHNS and CDR2 SASEGT. The CDR3 runs to 15 residues. The CDR3 is CASSEVAGGYYEQYF. The CDR3 region has the DNA TGTGCCAGCAGTGAAGTCGCGGGAGGGTATTATGAGCAGTACTTC.

J is TRBJ2-3 and V is TRBV6-6; TRBD2 aligns across 7 bases. J lost 4 bases, V lost 5 bases, and 21 bases had no gene match. The CDR3 runs 19 residues. Per the germline V gene, CDR1 is MNHNY and CDR2 is SVGAGI (reference sequence). CDR3 sequence: CASSLRPGLSLSGPDTQYF. CDR3 coding DNA: TGTGCCAGCAGTCTCCGTCCGGGACTATCCCTATCGGGTCCAGATACGCAGTATTTT.

The CDR3 DNA sequence: TGTGCCAGCAGCTTAGTGGGGACAGCCCTTAACTATGGCTACACCTTC. Its protein is CASSLVGTALNYGYTF. This chain links TRBV7-2 with TRBJ1-2; 7 positions agree with TRBD1. The V segment lost 1 base and the J segment 1 base; nucleotides outside the gene matches: 6. The length of the CDR3 is 16 residues. The germline V gene encodes CDR1 SGHTA and CDR2 FQGNSA.

This clone showed up just a few times. The V gene is TRBV19, the J gene TRBJ2-3; 7 nucleotides line up with TRBD1. The junction had 6 bases not matched to a gene; V was cut back by 4 bases and J by 2 bases. This CDR3 has 15 residues. Germline assignment: CDR1 LNHDA and CDR2 SQIVND (reference sequence). The chain's CDR3 is CASSTGQLITDTQYF. Here the CDR3 DNA reads TGTGCCAGTAGTACGGGACAGCTTATCACAGATACGCAGTATTTT. Looking up the rest from reference TRBV19 and TRBJ2-3 gives the full variable domain: DGGITQSPKYLFRKEGQNVTLSCEQNLNHDAMYWYRQDPGQGLRLIYYSQIVNDFQKGDIAEGYSVSREKKESFPLTVTSAQKNPTAFYLCASSTGQLITDTQYFGPGTRLTVL.

This clone has more than one count but fewer than ten. V is TRBV28 and J is TRBJ1-2; TRBD1 matches 8 bases. Germline V gives CDR1 MDHEN, CDR2 SYDVKM. CDR3 length: 19 amino acids. Trimming cost V 4 bases and J 2 bases; bases outside gene matches: 18. CDR3 in DNA: TGTGCCAGCAGTTCGCTCTCCGGGACAGGAAATCTTAAGAACTATGGCTACACCTTC. Its translation: CASSSLSGTGNLKNYGYTF.

A single count supports this clone. The chain joins TRBV9 to TRBJ2-3, with a possible D match to TRBD2 (6 bases). The V end lost 4 bases, the J end lost 5 bases, and 26 bases lay between the germline ends. The CDR3 consists of 18 residues. Per germline, CDR1 SGDLS and CDR2 YYNGEE. The CDR3 spells CASSPQEGGAFFGDTQYF. The CDR3, as DNA: TGTGCCAGCAGCCCCCAGGAGGGCGGGGCGTTCTTTGGAGATACGCAGTATTTT.

This rearrangement joins TRBV11-3 to TRBJ2-7; D gene ambiguous. CDR3 length: 13 amino acids. V gave up 5 bases and J gave up 0 bases, with 8 bases separating them. Germline CDR1 is SGHNT and CDR2 is YENEEA. CDR3 protein: CASSVTSSYEQYF. The CDR3 DNA sequence: TGTGCCAGCAGCGTAACAAGCTCCTACGAGCAGTACTTC.

This chain connects TRBV5-5 to TRBJ2-1, with 11 bases identical to TRBD2. V trimming: 4 bases; J trimming: 3 bases; junction bases outside the gene matches: 6. Germline CDR1 and CDR2: SGHKS and YYEKEE (reference sequence). This CDR3 has 16 amino acids. The CDR3 DNA follows: TGTGCCAGCAGCCCGAGGGGGACTAGCGGCTACAATGAGCAGTTCTTC. This gives the protein CASSPRGTSGYNEQFF.

This chain uses TRBV5-5 with TRBJ2-7; 10 positions match TRBD1. V shed 2 bases and J 0 bases; nucleotides not matched to a gene: 2. Germline assignment: CDR1 SGHKS and CDR2 YYEKEE (reference sequence). The CDR3 runs 15 residues. The CDR3 reads CASSFRQGASYEQYF. CDR3 nucleotides: TGTGCCAGCAGCTTCCGACAGGGGGCCTCCTACGAGCAGTACTTC.

This sequence joins TRBV14 and TRBJ2-7; 7 bases align to TRBD1. CDR1 is SGHDN and CDR2 is FVKESK in the germline V gene. The ends lost 1 base at V and 6 bases at J; junction bases unmatched: 3. The CDR3 runs 13 residues. CDR3 amino acids: CASSQGQGLEQYF. In DNA, the CDR3 is TGTGCCAGCAGCCAAGGACAGGGCCTCGAGCAGTACTTC.

The chain employs TRBV10-3 and TRBJ2-1; D perhaps matches TRBD2 (6 bases). CDR3 length: 14 amino acids. Germline assignment: CDR1 ENHRY and CDR2 SYGVKD. V lost 4 bases and J 6 bases, leaving 13 bases between the germline ends. The CDR3 region is CAISVTGVGNEQFF. The CDR3 bases are TGTGCCATCAGTGTGACGGGGGTGGGCAATGAGCAGTTCTTC.

The genes are TRBV2 and TRBJ1-5; D is perhaps TRBD1 (5 bases). Trimming took 0 bases from V and 11 from J, leaving 11 bases between them. CDR3 length equals 13 residues. Per the germline V gene, CDR1 is SNHLY and CDR2 is FYNNEI. The CDR3: CASSEAPGGSQHF. The CDR3 DNA is TGTGCCAGCAGTGAAGCACCGGGGGGGTCCCAGCATTTT.

The V and J genes are TRBV6-2 or TRBV6-3 and TRBJ2-5; D uncertain. V was shortened by 0 bases and J by 5 bases, with 7 bases between the two germline ends. The germline CDR1 and CDR2 sequences are MNHEY and SVGEGT. This CDR3 comprises 13 residues. CDR3 amino acids: CASSYSRRETQYF. Here the CDR3 DNA reads TGTGCCAGCAGTTACTCGAGGCGGGAGACCCAGTACTTC.

V gene TRBV19 combines with J gene TRBJ2-7, with D perhaps TRBD2 (6 bases). The CDR3 is 15 residues long. V was shortened by 3 bases and J by 0 bases, with 12 bases between the two germline ends. Germline CDR1 LNHDA, CDR2 SQIVND (reference sequence). CDR3 residues: CASSIRSGPSYEQYF. CDR3 nucleotides: TGTGCCAGTAGTATCCGTAGCGGACCCTCCTACGAGCAGTACTTC.

Concerning this clone: A junction end diverges from the germline sequence, so it may reflect a read error. The chain employs TRBV7-7 and TRBJ1-4, with D uncertain. Germline V CDR1 and CDR2: SSHAT, FNYEAQ (reference sequence). This CDR3 has 12 residues. This CDR3 is CASSEVTGKLFF. The CDR3 nucleotides are TGTGCTAGCAGCGAGGTTACGGGAAAACTGTTTTTT.

The chain couples TRBV2 to TRBJ1-1; D is possibly TRBD1 (6 bases). This CDR3 region has 13 residues. The ends were cut back, 6 bases at V and 5 bases at J, with 13 bases in the middle. CDR1 and CDR2 (germline): SNHLY, FYNNEI. The CDR3 DNA follows: TGTGCCAGCAGGGTGACAGGAACGACTGAAGCTTTCTTT. Protein product: CASRVTGTTEAFF.

This clone came up once. The chain recombines TRBV7-8 with TRBJ1-2; no reliable D call. The V gene lost 4 bases and the J gene lost 0 bases, with 21 bases spanning the gap. This CDR3 region has 18 residues. Germline lookup yields CDR1 SGHVS and CDR2 FQNEAQ. CDR3 in DNA: TGTGCCAGCAGCTCAACCGAGGGAAGTCGGGGAGCTAACTATGGCTACACCTTC. Protein product: CASSSTEGSRGANYGYTF.

The chain uses TRBV7-8 and TRBJ1-1; possible D gene TRBD1, 6 bases. Trimming removed 4 bases at V and 0 bases at J, with 12 bases between. This CDR3 comprises 15 residues. Germline-derived CDR1 and CDR2 are SGHVS and FQNEAQ. In DNA, the CDR3 is TGTGCCAGCAGCTCCCAACAGGGAATGAACACTGAAGCTTTCTTT. Residues: CASSSQQGMNTEAFF.

The chain employs TRBV5-1 and TRBJ2-7, with 10 bases fitting TRBD2. CDR3 length equals 15 residues. The trim removed 2 bases at V and 7 bases at J, leaving 9 bases unmatched. CDR1 and CDR2 (germline): SGHRS, YFSETQ. The CDR3 sequence: CASSLFTSGEREQYF. The CDR3 nucleotides are TGCGCCAGCAGCTTATTTACTAGCGGGGAACGGGAGCAGTACTTC. The variable domain in full, completed from reference TRBV5-1 and TRBJ2-7, reads KAGVTQTPRYLIKTRGQQVTLSCSPISGHRSVSWYQQTPGQGLQFLFEYFSETQRNKGNFPGRFSGRQFSNSRSEMNVSTLELGDSALYLCASSLFTSGEREQYFGPGTRLTVT.

V and J are TRBV5-4 and TRBJ1-2; 9 bases are a match to TRBD1. V gave up 3 bases and J gave up 5 bases; unmatched junction bases: 8. The CDR3 totals 15 residues. CDR1 is SGHNT, CDR2 YYREEE, per germline (reference sequence). CDR3 coding DNA: TGTGCCAGCAGCTATAAACAGGGGGCGGTTTATGGCTACACCTTC. It is translated as CASSYKQGAVYGYTF.

This clone was observed a handful of times. This chain links TRBV6-2 or TRBV6-3 with TRBJ1-1, with D possibly matching TRBD1 (5 bases). Per the germline V gene, CDR1 is MNHEY and CDR2 is SVGEGT. The V end lost 5 bases, the J end lost 4 bases, and 20 bases lay between the germline ends. The CDR3 has 16 amino acids. This CDR3 reads CASSPTFRAGGTEAFF. The CDR3 nucleotides read TGTGCCAGCAGTCCGACCTTCAGGGCCGGGGGCACTGAAGCTTTCTTT.

This clone was seen only a few times. The chain is built from TRBV19 and TRBJ2-1; a possible D gene is TRBD1 (5 bases). The germline V and J ends were trimmed by 5 bases and 8 bases, with 16 bases remaining between them. Per germline, CDR1 LNHDA and CDR2 SQIVND (reference sequence). The CDR3 consists of 14 residues. CDR3 nucleotide sequence: TGTGCCAGTAGTTTCGGACACGGTGGCGATGAGCAGTTCTTC. It yields the protein CASSFGHGGDEQFF.

This clone occurred once. The gene calls are TRBV6-1 and TRBJ1-1, with TRBD1 matching over 7 bases. Germline CDR1 MNHNS, CDR2 SASEGT. This CDR3 is 14 amino acids long. J gave up 1 base and V 2 bases, and 1 base lay outside the gene matches. CDR3 amino acids: CASSEQGGNTEAFF. Here the CDR3 DNA reads TGTGCCAGCAGTGAACAGGGGGGGAACACTGAAGCTTTCTTT.

The rearrangement links TRBV27 to TRBJ1-4; D is perhaps TRBD1 (5 bases). V lost 6 bases and J lost 8, with 16 bases in between. Germline V gene lookup returns CDR1 MNHEY and CDR2 SMNVEV (reference sequence). The CDR3 is 14 amino acids. CDR3 coding DNA: TGTGCCAGCAGCCTAGGGGCCCTCGACGAAAAACTGTTTTTT. This encodes CASSLGALDEKLFF.